This T cell receptor (beta chain) comes out of a study of radiation and T cells in renal cell carcinoma. Time point: blood 4 weeks post-SBRT, at nephrectomy. The treatment denotes: 15 Gy SBRT to primary tumor, nephrectomy 4 weeks later. Nephrectomy followed 15 Gy stereotactic body radiation by 4 weeks. The tumor was a clear cell renal cell carcinoma. Using immunoSEQ multiplex PCR, the repertoire was profiled, and TCRdb retains in-frame clones only, with some absent. The profile covers fewer than 200,000 clones, with approximately 90% appearing a single time and around 11% taken by the ten largest. The CDR3 runs 16 residues. Unmatched junction bases numbered 11, after V lost 4 bases and J lost 3 bases. Germline V CDR1 and CDR2: SGHRS, YFSETQ. Comments on this clone: The target antigen is unknown.

Study-wide results and caveats: In blood, top tumor clones expanded by 2 weeks, shrinking by 4.

Sequences were derived from blood, sampled from a patient whose treatment included radiotherapy and nephrectomy. This receptor was taken from a woman aged 50 to 65 with renal cell carcinoma. The chain recombines TRBV5-1 with TRBJ2-7; TRBD1 matches at 9 bases. CDR3 DNA sequence: TGCGCCAGCAGCGCGCAGACCGGGACAGGGAACTACGAGCAGTACTTC. Translation: CASSAQTGTGNYEQYF.